The 23 T cell receptor beta chains below were found in one sample sequenced in a study of T cells after yellow fever vaccination. TCRdb passed the 5' RACE reads through MiXCR, listing each CDR3 protein once. The sample includes 600,000 to 750,000 distinct CDR3 sequences, over 9% seen only once; the top ten take about 15%. Specimen: PBMCs, collected on the day of the yellow fever booster vaccination. The receptors were gathered from a young man who received the YFV17D yellow fever vaccine.

This clonotype was seen only a few times. This chain uses TRBV4-2 with TRBJ2-2, with D maybe TRBD1 (5 bases). V lost 0 bases, J lost 5 bases, and 16 bases lay in between. The germline V gene has CDR1 LGHNA and CDR2 YNFKEQ. CDR3 size: 17 residues. CDR3 loop: CASSQDPSLGATGELFF. The CDR3 nucleotides are TGTGCCAGCAGCCAAGATCCGTCGCTAGGGGCAACCGGGGAGCTGTTTTTT.

This clonotype was recorded a few times. V usage is TRBV20-1 and J usage is TRBJ2-3; D is unclear. This CDR3 is built from 14 residues. Germline CDR1 reads DFQATT; CDR2 reads SNEGSKA (reference sequence). Deletions cut 6 bases from V and 0 bases from J, with 13 bases between. The CDR3 bases are TGCAGTGCGAGCCTAGAGTACAGCACAGATACGCAGTATTTT. Amino acids: CSASLEYSTDTQYF.

This clonotype was found a few times. V and J are TRBV9 and TRBJ2-7; D is unresolved. Per the germline V gene, CDR1 is SGDLS and CDR2 is YYNGEE. V gave up 0 bases and J gave up 6 bases, with 7 bases separating them. The length of the CDR3 is 12 residues. The CDR3 region is CASSVGDREQYF. For the CDR3, the DNA is TGTGCCAGCAGCGTAGGTGACCGCGAGCAGTACTTC. Filled out from reference TRBV9 and TRBJ2-7, the complete variable domain reads DSGVTQTPKHLITATGQRVTLRCSPRSGDLSVYWYQQSLDQGLQFLIQYYNGEERAKGNILERFSAQQFPDLHSELNLSSLELGDSALYFCASSVGDREQYFGPGTRLTVT.

J is TRBJ2-7 and V is TRBV4-2; no clear D. V lost 3 bases and J 3 bases, leaving 12 bases between the germline ends. The CDR3 length is 14 residues. CDR1 LGHNA and CDR2 YNFKEQ come from the germline V gene. The CDR3 coding sequence is TGTGCCAGCAGCCAGGAGACCCATCTCTACGAGCAGTACTTC. Translated: CASSQETHLYEQYF.

The chain links TRBV27 to TRBJ2-7; TRBD1 matches at 10 bases. This CDR3 region has 17 residues. Trimming cost V 5 bases and J 5 bases; bases outside gene matches: 15. Germline CDR1 MNHEY, CDR2 SMNVEV (reference sequence). The CDR3 here is CASSIGAGGQGIDEQYF. The CDR3 coding sequence is TGTGCCAGCAGTATTGGGGCGGGGGGACAGGGGATCGACGAGCAGTACTTC.

This clonotype came up many times. CDR3 DNA sequence: TGTGCCAGCAGTCCCGGACTAGCGGGAAAGCAGTTCTTC. Translated: CASSPGLAGKQFF. The chain employs TRBV12-3 or TRBV12-4 and TRBJ2-1; TRBD2 agrees at 12 bases. The V and J ends lost 5 bases and 11 bases, in that order; junction bases with no gene match: 4. The CDR3 is 13 amino acids.

This clonotype was observed a handful of times. The CDR3, as DNA: TGCAGCGGAGCTAGGGGGTGGCAGAACACTGAAGCTTTCTTT. Translating it yields CSGARGWQNTEAFF. The V call is TRBV29-1, the J call TRBJ1-1; D might be TRBD1 (6 bases). The CDR3 is made up of 14 amino acids. CDR1 is SQVTM, CDR2 ANQGSEA, per germline. Trimming shortened V by 7 bases and J by 1 base, and 16 bases separated the two germline ends.

V gene TRBV3-1 combines with J gene TRBJ2-3; D ambiguous. CDR3 size: 16 residues. The V end lost 0 bases, the J end lost 0 bases, and 10 bases lay between the germline ends. Germline CDR1 reads LGHDT; CDR2 reads YNNKEL (reference sequence). CDR3 nucleotides: TGTGCCAGCAGCCAAGAAGGCGCCCCAAGCACAGATACGCAGTATTTT. Its protein is CASSQEGAPSTDTQYF.

The chain links TRBV19 to TRBJ1-4; 8 bases map to TRBD1. V was pared by 9 bases and J by 8 bases, with 8 bases of the junction left unmatched. Germline CDR1 and CDR2: LNHDA and SQIVND (reference sequence). This CDR3 spans 13 amino acids. The CDR3 spells CASLDRGLEKLFF. In nucleotides, the CDR3 is TGTGCCAGCCTAGACAGGGGCCTCGAAAAACTGTTTTTT.

In DNA, the CDR3 is TGTGCCAGCAGGGACGTGGACAGGGGATACGAGCAGTACTTC. Protein product: CASRDVDRGYEQYF. This chain connects TRBV28 to TRBJ2-7, with 9 bases that match TRBD1. CDR1 and CDR2 from the germline V gene are MDHEN and SYDVKM. V dropped 6 bases and J dropped 4; count of bases not matched to a gene: 7. The CDR3 extends over 14 amino acids. Full variable domain (rest looked up from reference TRBV28 and TRBJ2-7): DVKVTQSSRYLVKRTGEKVFLECVQDMDHENMFWYRQDPGLGLRLIYFSYDVKMKEKGDIPEGYSVSREKKERFSLILESASTNQTSMYLCASRDVDRGYEQYFGPGTRLTVT.

This clonotype was seen a handful of times. The genes are TRBV27 and TRBJ2-7, with 12 bases aligning to TRBD2. Looked up from germline, CDR1 is MNHEY and CDR2 is SMNVEV (reference sequence). The V segment lost 6 bases and the J segment 5 bases; nucleotides outside the gene matches: 11. This CDR3 region has 16 residues. The CDR3, as DNA: TGTGCCAGCAGCTCCCTTAGACTAGCGGGAGAACACGAGCAGTACTTC. This encodes CASSSLRLAGEHEQYF.

The rearrangement uses TRBV20-1 and TRBJ1-1, with 8 bases that match TRBD1. V lost 8 bases to trimming and J lost 0 bases; unmatched junction nucleotides: 11. Germline V lookup: CDR1 DFQATT, CDR2 SNEGSKA (reference sequence). The CDR3 covers 15 residues. In DNA form, the CDR3 reads TGCAGTACCTTGAGCCAACAGGGGGTGAACACTGAAGCTTTCTTT. Amino acids: CSTLSQQGVNTEAFF.

This clonotype was observed a few times. The chain has TRBV5-1 and TRBJ2-7; TRBD2 aligns across 11 bases. This CDR3 has 16 amino acids. Germline lookup yields CDR1 SGHRS and CDR2 YFSETQ. V gave up 0 bases and J gave up 5 bases; unmatched junction bases: 7. The CDR3 reads CASSLALAGVTNEQYF. The CDR3 coding sequence is TGCGCCAGCAGCTTGGCACTAGCGGGAGTTACGAACGAGCAGTACTTC. Complete variable domain (other parts from reference TRBV5-1 and TRBJ2-7): KAGVTQTPRYLIKTRGQQVTLSCSPISGHRSVSWYQQTPGQGLQFLFEYFSETQRNKGNFPGRFSGRQFSNSRSEMNVSTLELGDSALYLCASSLALAGVTNEQYFGPGTRLTVT.

This rearrangement joins TRBV5-1 to TRBJ2-2, with 14 bases that match TRBD2. The V segment lost 5 bases and the J segment 4 bases; nucleotides outside the gene matches: 4. Per the germline V gene, CDR1 is SGHRS and CDR2 is YFSETQ. This CDR3 spans 16 amino acids. The CDR3 bases are TGCGCCAGCAGTTCGGGGACTAGCGGGAGCACCGGGGAGCTGTTTTTT. Its translation is CASSSGTSGSTGELFF.

The sample holds many counts of this clonotype. This chain uses TRBV5-1 with TRBJ2-4, with a tentative D call TRBD2 (5 bases). The CDR3 length is 12 residues. The V and J ends lost 5 bases and 7 bases respectively, with 10 bases between them. CDR1 and CDR2 (germline): SGHRS, YFSETQ. The CDR3: CASSGGENIQYF. The CDR3 DNA follows: TGCGCCAGCAGTGGAGGAGAGAACATTCAGTACTTC.

The genes are TRBV12-3 or TRBV12-4 and TRBJ2-2; TRBD2 aligns across 7 bases. V shed 5 bases, J shed 5 bases, and the junction held 8 bases outside the gene matches. There are 15 residues in the CDR3. The CDR3 spells CASSPSGTITGELFF. CDR3 sequence (DNA): TGTGCCAGCAGTCCCTCCGGGACTATAACCGGGGAGCTGTTTTTT.

This clonotype was detected only a few times. V and J are TRBV5-1 and TRBJ2-3; 7 nucleotides match TRBD2. With V trimmed by 4 bases and J by 0 bases, 5 bases remained unmatched. This CDR3 contains 15 residues. The germline V gene encodes CDR1 SGHRS and CDR2 YFSETQ. In DNA form, the CDR3 reads TGCGCCAGCAGCCTACTAGCGCATAGCACAGATACGCAGTATTTT. It codes for CASSLLAHSTDTQYF.

This chain uses TRBV20-1 with TRBJ2-1, with 9 bases aligning to TRBD2. Germline V gene data show CDR1 as DFQATT and CDR2 as SNEGSKA (reference sequence). The CDR3 runs 14 residues. V shed 4 bases, J shed 7 bases, and the junction held 8 bases outside the gene matches. CDR3 loop: CSAISGRTQNEQFF. The CDR3 region has the DNA TGCAGTGCTATTAGCGGGAGAACTCAAAATGAGCAGTTCTTC.

In its sample, this clonotype was seen many times. The gene calls are TRBV12-3 or TRBV12-4 and TRBJ2-2; 8 bases line up with TRBD2. The J segment lost 3 bases and the V segment lost 5 bases, leaving 5 bases of the junction unmatched. The CDR3 sequence is 15 residues long. CDR3 coding DNA: TGTGCCAGCAGTCATCTAGCGGGCGACACCGGGGAGCTGTTTTTT. This translates into CASSHLAGDTGELFF.

This clonotype was seen a few times. The chain uses TRBV21-1 and TRBJ2-7; the table assigns TRBD2, which was not confirmed against the DNA. TRBV21-1 is a listed pseudogene. The CDR3 totals 16 residues. The CDR3 loop reads CASTPVRRESVYEQYF. The DNA of the CDR3 is TGTGCCAGCACCCCCGTACGGCGGGAGAGTGTCTACGAGCAGTACTTC.

The chain joins TRBV6-1 to TRBJ1-5, with D uncertain. V lost 0 bases and J 8 bases, leaving 2 bases between the germline ends. Germline CDR1 is MNHNS and CDR2 is SASEGT. CDR3 length equals 11 residues. The CDR3 region is CASSEAEPQHF. Here the CDR3 DNA reads TGTGCCAGCAGTGAAGCGGAGCCCCAGCATTTT.

This chain uses TRBV2 with TRBJ2-2; TRBD2 agrees at 9 bases. The CDR3 loop spans 14 amino acids. CDR1 and CDR2 (germline): SNHLY, FYNNEI. V was clipped by 10 bases and J by 0 bases; unmatched bases: 3. Here the CDR3 reads CATLAGSNTGELFF. As DNA, the CDR3 is TGTGCCACCCTAGCGGGGTCGAACACCGGGGAGCTGTTTTTT.

This clonotype has just a few counts. This chain links TRBV27 with TRBJ2-5; no definite D call. This CDR3 comprises 13 residues. Germline values: CDR1 MNHEY, CDR2 SMNVEV (reference sequence). The V end lost 4 bases, the J end lost 5 bases, and 11 bases lay between the germline ends. CDR3 residues: CASSSLDRETQYF. The CDR3 DNA is TGTGCCAGCAGTTCCCTAGATCGGGAGACCCAGTACTTC.